This T cell receptor beta chain was recovered during a study of blood T cell repertoires in COVID-19. Libraries were prepared by immunoSEQ multiplex PCR; TCRdb keeps only in-frame clonotypes and omits some of them. The table has some 100,000 clones, over 85% seen once. Germline V CDR1 and CDR2: SGHDT, YYEEEE. The germline V and J ends were trimmed by 4 bases and 0 bases, with 8 bases remaining between them. CDR3 length equals 14 residues. Sequenced input: peripheral blood. This TCR was recovered from a man between 65 and 80 years old with acute or convalescent COVID-19. V gene TRBV5-6 combines with J gene TRBJ1-3, with unresolved D. The CDR3 region is CASSPTYSGNTIYF. The DNA for the CDR3 is TGTGCCAGCAGCCCCACCTACTCTGGAAACACCATATATTTT.